Presented here are 11 T cell receptor beta chains from one specimen sequenced in a study of T cells in localized non-small cell lung cancer. The method was immunoSEQ multiplex PCR; TCRdb's version includes in-frame clones alone and lacks a portion of them. This table has 15,000 to 25,000 clones, 90% to 95% appearing once. This specimen was peripheral blood, taken before any cancer treatment. Receptor source: a male donor aged 60 or over with stage I squamous cell lung carcinoma.

The chain has TRBV28 and TRBJ2-4; the D gene is possibly TRBD2 (6 bases). This CDR3 comprises 16 residues. The germline V gene has CDR1 MDHEN and CDR2 SYDVKM. The germline V and J ends were trimmed by 5 bases and 1 base, with 15 bases remaining between them. Here the CDR3 DNA reads TGTGCCAGCAGTACCGCCGGGGCGGGGGCCAAAAACATTCAGTACTTC. Translating gives CASSTAGAGAKNIQYF.

The sample holds one count of this clone. V usage is TRBV28 and J usage is TRBJ2-3; D remains unclear. The CDR3 covers 13 residues. The V gene lost 6 bases and the J gene lost 0 bases, with 7 bases spanning the gap. The germline V gene has CDR1 MDHEN and CDR2 SYDVKM. DNA of the CDR3: TGTGCCAGCAGCTATCAGAGCACAGATACGCAGTATTTT. Protein product: CASSYQSTDTQYF.

A single count supports this clone. V gene TRBV4-1 combines with J gene TRBJ2-5; 13 nucleotides line up with TRBD2. Germline trimming cut 1 base from V and 5 bases from J; bases unmatched to any gene: 7. This CDR3 comprises 17 residues. Germline assignment: CDR1 MGHRA and CDR2 YSYEKL. CDR3 region: CASSQVGLAGTRETQYF. The CDR3 DNA sequence: TGCGCCAGCAGCCAAGTGGGACTAGCGGGAACTCGGGAGACCCAGTACTTC.

This chain links TRBV11-3 with TRBJ2-7, with D tentatively TRBD2 (6 bases). V shed 3 bases and J shed 7 bases, with 28 bases lying between them. The germline gives CDR1 SGHNT, CDR2 YENEEA. The CDR3 sequence is 18 residues long. CDR3 sequence (DNA): TGTGCCAGCAGCTTCCCGTTTCAAGCGGGCTCGGTCACGAGGGAGCAGTACTTC. The encoded protein is CASSFPFQAGSVTREQYF.

J is TRBJ2-1 and V is TRBV15; 11 nucleotides match TRBD2. Unmatched junction bases numbered 8, after V lost 3 bases and J lost 4 bases. This CDR3 has 17 amino acids. The germline CDR1 and CDR2 sequences are LNHNV and YYDKDF (reference sequence). CDR3 sequence reads: CATSRTSGTSGYNEQFF. The DNA for the CDR3 is TGTGCCACCAGCAGGACGTCAGGGACTAGCGGTTACAATGAGCAGTTCTTC. Full variable domain (rest looked up from reference TRBV15 and TRBJ2-1): DAMVIQNPRYQVTQFGKPVTLSCSQTLNHNVMYWYQQKSSQAPKLLFHYYDKDFNNEADTPDNFQSRRPNTSFCFLDIRSPGLGDTAMYLCATSRTSGTSGYNEQFFGPGTRLTVL.

The chain couples TRBV7-3 to TRBJ2-1, with TRBD1 matching 7 bases. The CDR3 totals 13 residues. Losses at the gene ends were 3 bases for V and 5 bases for J; bases not matched to a gene: 1. Germline V gene sequence: CDR1 SGHTA, CDR2 FQGTGA. This CDR3 is CASSFGTDNEQFF. The CDR3 DNA is TGTGCCAGCAGCTTTGGGACAGACAATGAGCAGTTCTTC.

This chain joins TRBV5-8 and TRBJ2-3; 7 nucleotides agree with TRBD2. The CDR3 covers 19 residues. Germline lookup yields CDR1 SGHTS and CDR2 YDEGEE. Trimming at V came to 1 base and at J to 4 bases, leaving 18 bases not matched to a gene. The DNA of the CDR3 is TGTGCCAGCAGCTTGTCGTTAGGTTGGCGGGAGACGATTCCAGATACGCAGTATTTT. Protein: CASSLSLGWRETIPDTQYF.

This chain uses TRBV7-9 with TRBJ1-3, with D tentatively TRBD1 (5 bases). The CDR3 covers 14 residues. Trimming took off 11 bases at V and 2 bases at J, with 16 bases between the two ends. Germline V gene sequence: CDR1 SEHNR, CDR2 FQNEAQ (reference sequence). The CDR3 bases are TGTGCCGGGGCTGCAAATCGCGCTGGAAACACCATATATTTT. Its protein is CAGAANRAGNTIYF. Filled out from reference TRBV7-9 and TRBJ1-3, the complete variable domain reads DTGVSQNPRHKITKRGQNVTFRCDPISEHNRLYWYRQTLGQGPEFLTYFQNEAQLEKSRLLSDRFSAERPKGSFSTLEIQRTEQGDSAMYLCAGAANRAGNTIYFGEGSWLTVV.

The CDR3 here is CASASGQSRYGYTF. The CDR3 coding sequence is TGTGCCAGTGCCTCGGGTCAGAGCCGCTATGGCTACACCTTC. The chain couples TRBV25-1 to TRBJ1-2; no clear D. Trimming shortened V by 9 bases and J by 4 bases, and 18 bases separated the two germline ends. In germline, CDR1 is MGHDK, CDR2 SYGVNS. This CDR3 comprises 14 residues.

This chain links TRBV2 with TRBJ2-7; D unclear. Trimming removed 2 bases at V and 0 bases at J, with 11 bases between. The germline CDR1 and CDR2 sequences are SNHLY and FYNNEI. CDR3 length equals 15 residues. The CDR3 sequence: CASSENWRSSYEQYF. The CDR3 DNA reads as TGTGCCAGCAGTGAAAACTGGCGGAGCTCCTACGAGCAGTACTTC.

The V and J genes are TRBV6-4 and TRBJ2-1, with D maybe TRBD2 (6 bases). The length of the CDR3 is 14 residues. The ends were cut back, 2 bases at V and 7 bases at J, with 12 bases in the middle. Germline CDR1 and CDR2: MRHNA and SNTAGT. Written as DNA, the CDR3 is TGTGCCAGCAGTGACGGGCTAGCGCGAAATGAGCAGTTCTTC. As protein: CASSDGLARNEQFF.